One T cell receptor (beta chain) is described in this entry. What it recognizes is unknown. These data come from a study of T cell responses to AZD1222 COVID-19 vaccine. Looking at the study overall: Pooled together were second doses at about 4 or about 12 weeks.

TCRdb keeps only in-frame clones here, not all; method: immunoSEQ multiplex PCR. The sample holds roughly 100,000 clones, 88% seen once. CDR1 MNHNS and CDR2 SASEGT come from the germline V gene. Deletions cut 1 base from V and 4 bases from J, with 17 bases between. CDR3 length: 17 amino acids. General study results and limits: Breadth and depth of Spike-specific TCRs rose after two AZD1222 doses. Donors skewed white British and female; clonal diversity was possibly underestimated.

The rearrangement joins TRBV6-1 to TRBJ1-5; D is possibly TRBD1 (5 bases). The sequencing here drew on peripheral blood, taken on day 0 of AZD1222 vaccination. The source is an adult in good health. The CDR3 sequence: CASSEGFGGMTNQPQHF. CDR3 in DNA: TGTGCCAGCAGTGAAGGATTTGGGGGGATGACGAATCAGCCCCAGCATTTT.